At least ten counts were recorded for the clone carrying this TCR beta chain. These data are taken from a study of Graves' ophthalmopathy and Graves' hyperthyroidism. Where ophthalmopathy was absent within 18 months of follow-up, hyperthyroidism was stable. CDR3 regions of TCR beta were amplified from RNA transcripts. Investigators did first-round RT-PCR with HTBI primers, then second-round multiplex PCR. In TCRdb, the multiplex PCR reads were re-called with MiXCR into one record per CDR3 protein. The sample shows fewer than 650,000 distinct CDR3 sequences, approximately 22% of them seen only once. Trimming shortened V by 3 bases and J by 7 bases, and 18 bases separated the two germline ends. The CDR3 has 15 amino acids.

This clonotype was obtained from a woman between 18 and 30 years old with stable Graves' hyperthyroidism. Some clones in this sample may be carry-over from other donors' samples. The chain is built from TRBV12-3 or TRBV12-4 and TRBJ1-2, with D maybe TRBD1 (5 bases). Input material: peripheral blood. CDR3 bases: TGTGCCAGCAGTTTTAATATAGGGAGGGGCAGTGGCTACACCTTC. Its translation is CASSFNIGRGSGYTF.